This is a list of T cell receptor beta chains from one sample in a study of blood T cell repertoires in COVID-19. TCRdb's table, derived via immunoSEQ multiplex PCR, lists solely in-frame clones and lacks some. Found here are a few hundred thousand clones, 65% to 90% of them singletons; the top ten hold approximately 1.5%. Sequencing used peripheral blood. These receptors came from a woman in her thirties or forties who had recovered from COVID-19. Both conserved end residues are part of each CDR3. Fields, in order: D gene, V gene, J gene, CDR3 length, clone size, CDR3 protein, CDR3 DNA. The D gene is left open where the match is weak. Rows may omit the clone size; those that give it use once, few, many or a size class.

NA	TRBV28	TRBJ2-1	15	NA	CASSSPGLRDNEQFF	TGTGCCAGCAGTTCACCGGGACTCAGGGACAATGAGCAGTTCTTC
NA	TRBV7-2	TRBJ1-6	16	NA	CASSLGGSSYNSPLHF	TGTGCCAGCAGCCTCGGCGGAAGCTCCTATAATTCACCCCTCCACTTT
TRBD1	TRBV18	TRBJ2-1	14	NA	CASSPRQGHNEQFF	TGTGCCAGCTCACCACGACAGGGGCACAATGAGCAGTTCTTC
TRBD2	TRBV9	TRBJ2-5	21	NA	CASSAPRGKTSGVPIGETQYF	TGTGCCAGCAGCGCTCCTCGGGGGAAAACTAGCGGGGTCCCGATAGGGGAGACCCAGTACTTC
NA	TRBV9	TRBJ2-3	13	NA	CASSAQSTDTQYF	TGTGCCAGCAGCGCTCAGTCCACAGATACGCAGTATTTT
NA	TRBV5-6	TRBJ2-3	18	NA	CASSGGTPKVSSTDTQYF	TGTGCCAGCAGCGGAGGGACGCCCAAAGTTTCTAGCACAGATACGCAGTATTTT
NA	TRBV7-9	TRBJ1-2	14	many	CASSLGARVNGYTF	TGTGCCAGCAGCTTAGGAGCCAGGGTAAATGGCTACACCTTC
NA	TRBV18	TRBJ2-2	15	NA	CASSPPMALTGELFF	TGTGCCAGCTCACCACCGATGGCTCTCACCGGGGAGCTGTTTTTT
NA	TRBV7-9	TRBJ1-6	12	once	CASSSGDSPLHF	TGTGCCAGCAGCTCAGGGGATTCACCCCTCCACTTT
TRBD1	TRBV6-2/TRBV6-3	TRBJ2-1	16	NA	CASSRQGAFSYNEQFF	TGTGCCAGCAGTCGGCAGGGGGCATTCTCCTACAATGAGCAGTTCTTC
TRBD1	TRBV9	TRBJ2-2	16	NA	CASSEDRASNTGELFF	TGTGCCAGCAGTGAAGACAGGGCCTCGAACACCGGGGAGCTGTTTTTT